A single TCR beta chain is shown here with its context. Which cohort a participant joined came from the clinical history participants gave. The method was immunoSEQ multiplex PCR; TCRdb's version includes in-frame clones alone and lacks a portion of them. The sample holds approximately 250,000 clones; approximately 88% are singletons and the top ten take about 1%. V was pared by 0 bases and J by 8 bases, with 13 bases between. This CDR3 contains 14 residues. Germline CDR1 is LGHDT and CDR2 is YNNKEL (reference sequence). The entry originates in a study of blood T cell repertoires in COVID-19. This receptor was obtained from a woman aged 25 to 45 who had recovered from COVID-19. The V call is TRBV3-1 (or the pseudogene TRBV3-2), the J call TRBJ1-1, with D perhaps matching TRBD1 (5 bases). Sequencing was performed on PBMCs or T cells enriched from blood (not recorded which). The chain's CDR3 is CASSQDSRQGEAFF. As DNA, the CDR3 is TGTGCCAGCAGCCAAGACTCACGGCAGGGAGAAGCTTTCTTT.